Listed below are T cell receptor beta chains from one sample, sequenced in a study of cytomegalovirus exposure and HLA in healthy donors. The protocol was immunoSEQ multiplex PCR, while the TCRdb copy is restricted to in-frame clones and leaves out a portion. The sample lists around 130,000 clones; 80% were seen once. The sample comprised PBMCs. Every receptor here comes from a man aged 25 to 45 in good health and CMV-seronegative. Both conserved end residues are part of each CDR3. The D gene is left open where the match is weak.

D gene	J gene	V gene	CDR3 protein
-	TRBJ2-1	TRBV21-1	CASRRQDGGFAYNEQFF
TRBD1	TRBJ2-2	TRBV28	CASSEPGQGSTGELFF
-	TRBJ2-1	TRBV7-2	CASTPASATYNEQFF
-	TRBJ1-1	TRBV29-1	CSVVEHPTEAFF
-	TRBJ1-4	TRBV6-1	CASSVLRGPNEKLFF
-	TRBJ2-1	TRBV28	CASSLGTHYNEQFF
-	TRBJ2-3	TRBV19	CASSPTTGRNGDTQYF
TRBD1	TRBJ1-1	TRBV9	CASSPLTGTGETFF
TRBD1	TRBJ2-2	TRBV7-9	CASTTLRDRGTRNTGELFF
-	TRBJ1-1	TRBV5-1	CASSKVAGNVVNTEAFF
-	TRBJ2-7	TRBV4-1	CASSQLKSDSYSYEQYF
TRBD2	TRBJ2-3	TRBV11-2	CASSSRTSGTSTDTQYF
-	TRBJ2-5	TRBV5-1	CASSSTGWETQYF
TRBD1	TRBJ1-2	TRBV28	CASSLTGVYGYTF
TRBD1	TRBJ2-7	TRBV7-6	CASSPVTGAGYEQYF
-	TRBJ2-3	TRBV6-4	CASSDRRGDTQYF
-	TRBJ2-1	TRBV15	CATSTIAGMDNEQFF
-	TRBJ1-5	TRBV7-2	CASSLVGGGSNQPQHF
-	TRBJ1-2	TRBV2	CASSIGGRDYGYTF
TRBD1	TRBJ2-2	TRBV11-2	CASRNPGQAATGELFF
TRBD2	TRBJ2-5	TRBV7-2	CASSSRTSGRETQYF
-	TRBJ2-3	TRBV19	CASSISDNTNTQYF
TRBD1	TRBJ2-2	TRBV5-1	CASSLTTGGTEAGELFF
-	TRBJ2-6	TRBV6-7	CASSYSGTNSGANGLTF
TRBD2	TRBJ2-7	TRBV5-5	CASSQRGPSYEQYF
-	TRBJ1-1	TRBV12-5	CASGLGTTPNTEAFF
TRBD1	TRBJ1-2	TRBV25-1	CASSEGTADTGYTF
TRBD2	TRBJ2-5	TRBV18	CASSPAGGARQTQYF
-	TRBJ2-5	TRBV7-2	CASSFQGGEETQYF
-	TRBJ2-5	TRBV10-2	CASKARAYQETQYF
-	TRBJ2-3	TRBV5-1	CASNRMGVTDTQYF
-	TRBJ2-7	TRBV6-1	CASSEAVYEQYF
TRBD1	TRBJ1-2	TRBV27	CASSLGTGYGYTF
-	TRBJ2-5	TRBV5-1	CASSLRWGKETQYF
-	TRBJ2-7	TRBV30	CAWREDSPYEQYF
TRBD1	TRBJ1-3	TRBV5-1	CATRGQAGNTIYF
TRBD1	TRBJ2-7	TRBV15	CATSAGTGGYEQYF
-	TRBJ2-6	TRBV2	CASSEESGANVLTF
TRBD1	TRBJ1-2	TRBV29-1	CSAGTVYGYTF
-	TRBJ1-1	TRBV30	CAWRQNTEAFF
-	TRBJ1-4	TRBV19	CASRQFTGEGEKLFF
TRBD2	TRBJ2-5	TRBV4-2	CASSTEGTKETQYF
-	TRBJ2-5	TRBV2	CASSVNRAEETQYF
TRBD1	TRBJ1-1	TRBV7-9	CASSQTGGDTEAFF
-	TRBJ1-5	TRBV30	CAWSANAGTQNQPQHF
-	TRBJ1-1	TRBV30	CAWSTMNTEAFF
-	TRBJ1-4	TRBV29-1	CSVEETGSNEKLFF
TRBD2	TRBJ2-4	TRBV5-1	CASSLGGPGLAQGIAKNSQYF
TRBD2	TRBJ2-1	TRBV6-5	CASSYGPGGLNEQFF
TRBD1	TRBJ1-1	TRBV10-1	CASSDRTGEMNTEAFF
-	TRBJ2-3	TRBV9	CASEMIGPSTDTQYF
-	TRBJ2-6	TRBV4-2	CASSQGGVALYSGANGLTF
TRBD1	TRBJ2-5	TRBV7-9	CASSHSTGGETQYF
-	TRBJ2-1	TRBV9	CASSVGGGPEQFF
TRBD1	TRBJ1-1	TRBV7-9	CASSLEGANPEAFF
TRBD2	TRBJ2-1	TRBV27	CASSFVTVRLARANEQFF
-	TRBJ2-7	TRBV10-2	CASTMGTGRTASYEQYF
-	TRBJ1-2	TRBV7-9	CASSLQGNYYGYTF